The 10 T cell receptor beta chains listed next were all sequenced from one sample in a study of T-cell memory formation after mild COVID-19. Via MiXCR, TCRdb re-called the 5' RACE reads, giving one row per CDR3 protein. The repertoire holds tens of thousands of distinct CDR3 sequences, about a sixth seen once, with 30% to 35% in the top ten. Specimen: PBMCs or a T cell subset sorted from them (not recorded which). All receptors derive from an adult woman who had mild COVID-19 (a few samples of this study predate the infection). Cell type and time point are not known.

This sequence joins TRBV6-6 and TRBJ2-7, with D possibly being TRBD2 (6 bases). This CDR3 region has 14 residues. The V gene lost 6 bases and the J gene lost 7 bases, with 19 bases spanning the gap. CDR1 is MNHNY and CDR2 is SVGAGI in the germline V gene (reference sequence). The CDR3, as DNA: TGTGCCAGCAGACCGGGTCCGGGAGTCGCGGAGCAGTACTTC. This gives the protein CASRPGPGVAEQYF.

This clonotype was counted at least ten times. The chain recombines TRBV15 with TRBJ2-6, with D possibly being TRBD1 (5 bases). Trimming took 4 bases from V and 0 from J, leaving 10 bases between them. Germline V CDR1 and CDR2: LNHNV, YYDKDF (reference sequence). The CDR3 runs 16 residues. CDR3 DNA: TGTGCCACCAGCACCCCCAGGGTCTCTGGGGCCAACGTCCTGACTTTC. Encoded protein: CATSTPRVSGANVLTF.

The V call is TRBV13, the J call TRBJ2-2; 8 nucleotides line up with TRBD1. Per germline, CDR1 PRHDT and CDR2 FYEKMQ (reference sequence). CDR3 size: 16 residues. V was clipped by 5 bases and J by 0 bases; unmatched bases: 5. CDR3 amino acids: CASSLDRGSNTGELFF. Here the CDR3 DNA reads TGTGCCAGCAGCCTTGACAGGGGATCGAACACCGGGGAGCTGTTTTTT.

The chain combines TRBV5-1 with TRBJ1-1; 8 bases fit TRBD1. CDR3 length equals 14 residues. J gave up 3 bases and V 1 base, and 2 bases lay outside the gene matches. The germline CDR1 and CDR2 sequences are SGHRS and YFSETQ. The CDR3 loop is CASSLTGGHTEAFF. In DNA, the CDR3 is TGCGCCAGCAGCTTGACAGGGGGTCACACTGAAGCTTTCTTT.

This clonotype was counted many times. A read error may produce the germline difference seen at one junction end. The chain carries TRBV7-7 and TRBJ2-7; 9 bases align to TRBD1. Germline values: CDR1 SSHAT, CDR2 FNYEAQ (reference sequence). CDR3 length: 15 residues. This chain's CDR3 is CASSSRTGGWSEQYF. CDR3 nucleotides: TGTGCTAGCAGCTCTAGAACAGGGGGCTGGAGCGAGCAGTACTTC.

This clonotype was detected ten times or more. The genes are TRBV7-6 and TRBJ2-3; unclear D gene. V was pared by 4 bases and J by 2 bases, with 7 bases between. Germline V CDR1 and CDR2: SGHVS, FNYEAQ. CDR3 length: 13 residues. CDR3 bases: TGTGCCAGCAGCTCTCTCTACACAGATACGCAGTATTTT. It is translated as CASSSLYTDTQYF.

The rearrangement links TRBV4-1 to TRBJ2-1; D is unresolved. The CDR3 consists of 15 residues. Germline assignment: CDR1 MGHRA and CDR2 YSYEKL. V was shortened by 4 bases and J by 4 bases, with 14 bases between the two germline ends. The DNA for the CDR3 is TGCGCCAGCAGCCTGACATCCCAAGCTTACAATGAGCAGTTCTTC. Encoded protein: CASSLTSQAYNEQFF.

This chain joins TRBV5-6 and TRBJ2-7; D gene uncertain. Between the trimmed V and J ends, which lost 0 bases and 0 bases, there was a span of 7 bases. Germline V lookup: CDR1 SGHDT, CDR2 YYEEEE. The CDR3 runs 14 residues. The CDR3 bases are TGTGCCAGCAGCTTGGTGGGATCCTCCTACGAGCAGTACTTC. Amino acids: CASSLVGSSYEQYF.

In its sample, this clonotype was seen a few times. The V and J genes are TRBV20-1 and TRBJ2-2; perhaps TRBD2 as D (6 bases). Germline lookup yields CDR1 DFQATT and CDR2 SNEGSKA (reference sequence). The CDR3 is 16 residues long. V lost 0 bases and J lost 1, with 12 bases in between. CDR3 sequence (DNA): TGCAGTGCTAGAGAGGAGCCTAGCGAGAACACCGGGGAGCTGTTTTTT. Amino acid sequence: CSAREEPSENTGELFF.

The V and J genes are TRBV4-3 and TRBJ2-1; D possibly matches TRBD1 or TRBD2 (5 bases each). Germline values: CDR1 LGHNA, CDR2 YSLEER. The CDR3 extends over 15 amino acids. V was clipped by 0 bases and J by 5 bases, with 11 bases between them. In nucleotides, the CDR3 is TGCGCCAGCAGCCAAGATCGGGTGGGGGACAATGAGCAGTTCTTC. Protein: CASSQDRVGDNEQFF.